One sample yielded the 30 T cell receptor beta chains listed below, sequenced in a study of cytomegalovirus exposure and HLA in healthy donors. In the PCR, 60 Vbeta and 13 Jbeta primers were used. Assay: immunoSEQ multiplex PCR; the TCRdb copy retains only in-frame clones and omits some. The profile covers approximately 160,000 clones, with about three quarters appearing a single time and 0.66% taken by the ten largest. Sequenced input: PBMCs. The receptor source for this set is a male donor in good health and CMV-seronegative.

This chain links TRBV7-9 with TRBJ2-7, with a possible D match to TRBD2 (5 bases). Germline V CDR1 and CDR2: SEHNR, FQNEAQ (reference sequence). Deletions cut 5 bases from V and 5 bases from J, with 10 bases between. CDR3 size: 12 residues. CDR3 residues: CASSEQRDEQYF. The CDR3 DNA is TGTGCCAGCAGCGAGCAGAGGGACGAGCAGTACTTC.

This clone was seen only a few times. V gene TRBV5-4 combines with J gene TRBJ2-3, with 8 bases that match TRBD2. Germline V gene data show CDR1 as SGHNT and CDR2 as YYREEE (reference sequence). The CDR3 is 17 amino acids. V lost 4 bases and J lost 0; bases outside the gene matches: 10. The CDR3 region has the DNA TGTGCCAGCAGCCAAGGGAGCGGGGGCCTTAGCACAGATACGCAGTATTTT. Protein: CASSQGSGGLSTDTQYF.

This clone was counted between two and nine times. The rearrangement uses TRBV10-2 and TRBJ1-4, with 7 bases lining up with TRBD1. Germline V gene data show CDR1 as WSHSY and CDR2 as SAAADI. V trimming: 6 bases; J trimming: 6 bases; junction bases outside the gene matches: 10. CDR3 length: 15 amino acids. This chain's CDR3 is CASSDPTGLDEKLFF. DNA for the CDR3: TGCGCCAGCAGCGACCCGACAGGGCTGGATGAAAAACTGTTTTTT.

Notes on this clone: A read error may produce the germline difference seen at one junction end. The J gene is TRBJ2-2, the V gene TRBV4-2; 8 bases map to TRBD1. This CDR3 region has 15 residues. CDR1 and CDR2 from the germline V gene are LGHNA and YNFKEQ. This CDR3 reads CASSEDRGRPGELFF. CDR3 nucleotide sequence: TGTGCCAGCAGCGAAGACAGGGGCCGACCCGGGGAGCTGTTTTTT.

The chain has TRBV25-1 and TRBJ1-6; D unresolved. The germline V gene has CDR1 MGHDK and CDR2 SYGVNS. This CDR3 contains 12 residues. V lost 5 bases to trimming and J lost 7 bases, with 6 bases between them. DNA of the CDR3: TGTGCCAGCAGTCTAATGAATTCACCCCTCCACTTT. This translates into CASSLMNSPLHF.

The CDR3 nucleotides are TGCGCCAGCAGGGACAGGGGTAACACTGAAGCTTTCTTT. It specifies CASRDRGNTEAFF. The J gene is TRBJ1-1, the V gene TRBV4-1, with 9 bases lining up with TRBD1. Germline V gene lookup returns CDR1 MGHRA and CDR2 YSYEKL. The CDR3 runs to 13 residues. With 6 bases clipped from V and 2 bases from J, the junction kept 1 base outside the gene matches.

The chain employs TRBV19 and TRBJ2-1; 11 bases fit TRBD2. The CDR3 length is 15 residues. V shed 8 bases and J 6 bases; nucleotides not matched to a gene: 9. The germline CDR1 and CDR2 sequences are LNHDA and SQIVND (reference sequence). This CDR3 reads CASGMTSGIVNEQFF. CDR3 nucleotide sequence: TGTGCCAGTGGGATGACTAGCGGGATAGTCAATGAGCAGTTCTTC.

The chain carries TRBV11-2 and TRBJ1-4; perhaps TRBD1 as D (5 bases). The CDR3 is 16 residues long. V shed 1 base and J shed 8 bases, with 17 bases lying between them. The germline V gene has CDR1 SGHAT and CDR2 FQNNGV. The CDR3 is CASSLGRAGIEEKLFF. CDR3 DNA sequence: TGTGCCAGCAGCTTAGGTCGGGCAGGGATTGAAGAAAAACTGTTTTTT.

This clone has more than one count but fewer than ten. The rearrangement joins TRBV10-3 to TRBJ1-6; TRBD1 is a possible D gene (6 bases). Germline V gene lookup returns CDR1 ENHRY and CDR2 SYGVKD. The length of the CDR3 is 15 residues. With 6 bases removed from V and 2 bases from J, the gap between germline ends came to 11 bases. The CDR3 here is CAIRGGAPYNSPLHF. The CDR3 DNA is TGTGCCATCAGGGGGGGGGCACCCTATAATTCACCCCTCCACTTT.

This clone was observed a single time. This chain connects TRBV11-2 to TRBJ2-1; possibly TRBD1 for D (6 bases). The CDR3 runs to 15 residues. From germline, CDR1 is SGHAT and CDR2 FQNNGV. With 5 bases removed from V and 0 bases from J, the gap between germline ends came to 11 bases. The CDR3 protein is CASSQGPSSYNEQFF. CDR3 DNA: TGTGCCAGCAGCCAGGGGCCAAGCTCCTACAATGAGCAGTTCTTC.

This chain joins TRBV30 and TRBJ2-5, with D maybe TRBD1 (6 bases). V was pared by 2 bases and J by 7 bases, with 20 bases between. This CDR3 is 15 amino acids long. In germline, CDR1 is GTSNPN, CDR2 SVGIG (reference sequence). CDR3 amino acids: CAWSKQAGVGGTQYF. CDR3 bases: TGTGCCTGGAGTAAACAGGCGGGTGTAGGGGGGACCCAGTACTTC.

The CDR3 DNA is TGTGCCAGCAGCTTAACAGATATGAACACTGAAGCTTTCTTT. Translated, it gives CASSLTDMNTEAFF. This chain uses TRBV5-4 with TRBJ1-1; D ambiguous. From germline, CDR1 is SGHNT and CDR2 YYREEE (reference sequence). The CDR3 is 14 amino acids. The V gene lost 2 bases and the J gene lost 0 bases, with 8 bases spanning the gap.

The chain is built from TRBV9 and TRBJ2-4; 8 nucleotides line up with TRBD1. The CDR3 extends over 13 amino acids. V gave up 3 bases and J gave up 12 bases; unmatched junction bases: 8. CDR1 and CDR2 from the germline V gene are SGDLS and YYNGEE. The CDR3 DNA is TGTGCCAGCAGCGAGGGACAGGCCCACTCTCAGTACTTC. This gives the protein CASSEGQAHSQYF.

The chain has TRBV5-1 and TRBJ2-3; unclear D gene. In germline, CDR1 is SGHRS, CDR2 YFSETQ. The V end lost 0 bases, the J end lost 4 bases, and 6 bases lay between the germline ends. The CDR3 extends over 13 amino acids. CDR3 residues: CASSLARSDTQYF. The CDR3 DNA is TGCGCCAGCAGCTTGGCTAGGTCAGATACGCAGTATTTT.

The V call is TRBV5-4, the J call TRBJ2-3; TRBD1 might be the D (7 bases). Trimming removed 4 bases from V and 7 bases from J, with 22 bases in between. Germline lookup yields CDR1 SGHNT and CDR2 YYREEE (reference sequence). The CDR3 has 16 residues. CDR3 region: CASSLIPQGGLNTQYF. The DNA for the CDR3 is TGTGCCAGCAGCCTCATCCCTCAGGGGGGCCTTAATACGCAGTATTTT.

This clone was recorded only once. This chain connects TRBV10-3 to TRBJ1-1; D call uncertain. Germline V gives CDR1 ENHRY, CDR2 SYGVKD. The germline V and J ends were trimmed by 0 bases and 7 bases, with 15 bases remaining between them. The CDR3 loop spans 15 amino acids. CDR3 DNA sequence: TGTGCCATCAGTGAGTCAGTGAGTGGAGCGGATGAAGCTTTCTTT. It codes for CAISESVSGADEAFF.

The V call is TRBV6-1, the J call TRBJ2-7; 8 bases align to TRBD1. The CDR3 spans 19 residues. V shed 3 bases and J 6 bases; nucleotides not matched to a gene: 22. Germline V lookup: CDR1 MNHNS, CDR2 SASEGT. The CDR3 DNA sequence: TGTGCCAGCAGTGACCTCGAGCAGGACAGGGTTGTTAAGGAATGCGAGCAGTACTTC. Amino acids: CASSDLEQDRVVKECEQYF.

The genes are TRBV28 and TRBJ1-2; the match to TRBD1 covers 7 bases. This CDR3 has 15 residues. Germline lookup yields CDR1 MDHEN and CDR2 SYDVKM. V trimming: 5 bases; J trimming: 2 bases; junction bases outside the gene matches: 8. This CDR3 reads CASSPAGTVNYGYTF. CDR3 nucleotides: TGTGCCAGCAGTCCAGCCGGGACAGTGAACTATGGCTACACCTTC.

The chain uses TRBV2 and TRBJ2-2; 7 bases are a match to TRBD1. This CDR3 is built from 13 residues. The germline gives CDR1 SNHLY, CDR2 FYNNEI. With 3 bases clipped from V and 8 bases from J, the junction kept 3 bases outside the gene matches. CDR3 sequence (DNA): TGTGCCAGCAGTGAGGACAGGCCGGGGGAGCTGTTTTTT. Its protein product is CASSEDRPGELFF.

The chain couples TRBV11-3 to TRBJ2-5; 7 nucleotides line up with TRBD2. Germline V gives CDR1 SGHNT, CDR2 YENEEA. Unmatched junction bases numbered 14, after V lost 8 bases and J lost 11 bases. The CDR3 covers 13 residues. CDR3 in DNA: TGTGCCAGCCGGGGGGAGGGCCGGAGGGAGCAGTACTTC. Amino acids: CASRGEGRREQYF.

The chain recombines TRBV12-5 with TRBJ2-3, with D possibly TRBD2 on 6 matching bases. The CDR3 covers 19 residues. V was trimmed by 1 base and J by 2 bases, leaving 22 bases between them. The germline V gene has CDR1 LGHNT and CDR2 FRNRAP. DNA of the CDR3: TGTGCTAGTGGTTTGGCCCGAAGGGGACTTAGTGGGTTCACAGATACGCAGTATTTT. Its translation: CASGLARRGLSGFTDTQYF.

The chain recombines TRBV19 with TRBJ1-5; perhaps TRBD1 as D (6 bases). Trimming stripped 3 bases from V and 0 bases from J, with 18 bases between. The CDR3 sequence is 18 residues long. Germline-derived CDR1 and CDR2 are LNHDA and SQIVND (reference sequence). Here the CDR3 DNA reads TGTGCCAGTAGTATTTGGGCCAGGGGATCCGATAGCAATCAGCCCCAGCATTTT. Encoded protein: CASSIWARGSDSNQPQHF.

The chain carries TRBV30 and TRBJ1-2; D not certain. In germline, CDR1 is GTSNPN, CDR2 SVGIG (reference sequence). This CDR3 spans 12 amino acids. V was trimmed by 4 bases and J by 7 bases, leaving 13 bases between them. DNA for the CDR3: TGTGCCTGGATAGACCCGAGAGGTGGCTACACCTTC. Its protein is CAWIDPRGGYTF. Looking up the rest from reference TRBV30 and TRBJ1-2 gives the full variable domain: SQTIHQWPATLVQPVGSPLSLECTVEGTSNPNLYWYRQAAGRGLQLLFYSVGIGQISSEVPQNLSASRPQDRQFILSSKKLLLSDSGFYLCAWIDPRGGYTFGSGTRLTVV.

This chain connects TRBV6-5 to TRBJ2-5; TRBD1 matches at 7 bases. The germline CDR1 and CDR2 sequences are MNHEY and SVGAGI. The CDR3 has 13 residues. The V segment lost 6 bases and the J segment 2 bases; nucleotides outside the gene matches: 3. DNA for the CDR3: TGTGCCAGCAGCCAGGGGGTGCAAGAGACCCAGTACTTC. This codes for CASSQGVQETQYF.

The sample holds a few counts of this clone. V gene TRBV15 combines with J gene TRBJ2-1; 9 bases are a match to TRBD2. V gave up 1 base and J gave up 9 bases; unmatched junction bases: 13. CDR1 is LNHNV, CDR2 YYDKDF, per germline (reference sequence). The CDR3 is made up of 17 amino acids. Written as DNA, the CDR3 is TGTGCCACCAGCAGAGGGATCGCGGGAGGGGCAGAAGGTGAGCAGTTCTTC. This gives the protein CATSRGIAGGAEGEQFF.

The rearrangement joins TRBV19 to TRBJ2-5; possibly TRBD1 for D (5 bases). Trimming shortened V by 6 bases and J by 2 bases, and 13 bases separated the two germline ends. This CDR3 is 14 amino acids long. Germline values: CDR1 LNHDA, CDR2 SQIVND (reference sequence). CDR3 nucleotide sequence: TGTGCCAGTAGCTTTACAGGTGCTCAAGAGACCCAGTACTTC. This codes for CASSFTGAQETQYF.

The chain couples TRBV6-5 to TRBJ1-5; D is undetermined. CDR1 is MNHEY, CDR2 SVGAGI, per germline. The CDR3 covers 14 residues. The ends were cut back, 2 bases at V and 1 base at J, with 6 bases in the middle. The CDR3 DNA follows: TGTGCCAGCAGTTACGCGGCAAGCAATCAGCCCCAGCATTTT. Translated, it gives CASSYAASNQPQHF.

This clone is labeled as medium-sized. The V gene is TRBV6-4, the J gene TRBJ2-2; the match to TRBD2 covers 9 bases. Germline V gene lookup returns CDR1 MRHNA and CDR2 SNTAGT. With 2 bases clipped from V and 3 bases from J, the junction kept 7 bases outside the gene matches. CDR3 length: 17 amino acids. CDR3 DNA: TGTGCCAGCAGTGACGGTGGCGGGAGGGCCCACACCGGGGAGCTGTTTTTT. This codes for CASSDGGGRAHTGELFF.

The rearrangement uses TRBV9 and TRBJ2-3; D unresolved. V was cut by 0 bases and J by 5 bases, with 10 bases left in between. Germline V gives CDR1 SGDLS, CDR2 YYNGEE. This CDR3 is 14 amino acids long. The CDR3 region is CASSVGGQGDTQYF. In nucleotides, the CDR3 is TGTGCCAGCAGCGTAGGCGGCCAAGGAGATACGCAGTATTTT.

This sequence joins TRBV5-1 and TRBJ2-1; TRBD2 matches at 11 bases. The CDR3 length is 15 residues. Germline CDR1 is SGHRS and CDR2 is YFSETQ. Germline trimming cut 3 bases from V and 7 bases from J; bases unmatched to any gene: 6. This chain's CDR3 is CASSSTSGGTNEQFF. CDR3 DNA sequence: TGCGCCAGCAGCTCCACTAGCGGGGGTACAAATGAGCAGTTCTTC.